Following are 24 T cell receptor beta chains from one sample sequenced in a study of identical twins. TCRdb re-called the 5' RACE reads through MiXCR, storing one row per CDR3 protein. The data hold 450,000 to 650,000 distinct CDR3 sequences, with 9.6% observed a single time. The same sample was also studied in work on yellow fever vaccine responses in identical twins.

Specimen: PBMCs. These receptors all stem from a woman younger than 30 in good health.

The V and J genes are TRBV30 and TRBJ2-1, with TRBD2 matching over 8 bases. The length of the CDR3 is 12 residues. The germline gives CDR1 GTSNPN, CDR2 SVGIG (reference sequence). After removal of 5 bases from V and 5 bases from J, the junction contained 2 bases not matched to a gene. CDR3 nucleotides: TGTGCCTGGGGGACTAGAAACAATGAGCAGTTCTTC. This sequence encodes CAWGTRNNEQFF. Full variable domain (missing parts from reference TRBV30 and TRBJ2-1): SQTIHQWPATLVQPVGSPLSLECTVEGTSNPNLYWYRQAAGRGLQLLFYSVGIGQISSEVPQNLSASRPQDRQFILSSKKLLLSDSGFYLCAWGTRNNEQFFGPGTRLTVL.

This clonotype came up a few times. The chain carries TRBV20-1 and TRBJ2-3; D ambiguous. The CDR3 covers 14 residues. CDR1 is DFQATT and CDR2 is SNEGSKA in the germline V gene (reference sequence). With 0 bases removed from V and 3 bases from J, the gap between germline ends came to 10 bases. The CDR3 DNA reads as TGCAGTGCTAGAGATCGCCAGTCGACAGATACGCAGTATTTT. Translation: CSARDRQSTDTQYF.

A few counts support this clonotype. The chain has TRBV20-1 and TRBJ1-2, with D possibly matching TRBD1 (5 bases). Trimming stripped 5 bases from V and 4 bases from J, with 17 bases between. Germline assignment: CDR1 DFQATT and CDR2 SNEGSKA (reference sequence). This CDR3 region has 14 residues. CDR3 loop: CSASPPDGTYGYTF. The CDR3 DNA reads TGCAGTGCTTCCCCCCCGGACGGGACCTATGGCTACACCTTC.

This clonotype was recorded at least ten times. V gene TRBV9 combines with J gene TRBJ1-1; D is ambiguous. The CDR3 is 15 residues long. Germline V gives CDR1 SGDLS, CDR2 YYNGEE. V was shortened by 0 bases and J by 1 base, with 10 bases between the two germline ends. The chain's CDR3 is CASSVVGGANTEAFF. CDR3 bases: TGTGCCAGCAGCGTAGTTGGAGGAGCGAACACTGAAGCTTTCTTT.

This clonotype has a handful of counts. The chain recombines TRBV12-3 or TRBV12-4 with TRBJ2-7; D unclear. This CDR3 is 12 amino acids long. V dropped 4 bases and J dropped 7 bases, with 11 bases sitting between them. CDR3 protein: CASSSVEEEQYF. The CDR3 bases are TGTGCCAGCAGTTCGGTCGAGGAGGAGCAGTACTTC.

To note about this clonotype: Because the CDR3's place on the DNA is in doubt, the DNA is left out and the CDR3 is given as listed by TCRdb. This chain links TRBV6-5 with TRBJ2-7; TRBD1, as called in the table, went unchecked against the DNA. With termini counted, the CDR3 has 11 amino acids. Germline CDR1 is MNHEY and CDR2 is SVGAGI. This chain's CDR3 is CASSSSGEQYF.

This clonotype was observed many times. This chain joins TRBV5-1 and TRBJ1-1; the D is unclear. Germline values: CDR1 SGHRS, CDR2 YFSETQ. There are 14 residues in the CDR3. Trimming took off 0 bases at V and 6 bases at J, with 12 bases between the two ends. DNA of the CDR3: TGCGCCAGCAGCTTGGGTAATGCGTTCGCTGAAGCTTTCTTT. Protein sequence: CASSLGNAFAEAFF.

In DNA, the CDR3 is TGTGCCAGCAGCTTAGCCCGGGGTCAGGACACTGAAGCTTTCTTT. This sequence encodes CASSLARGQDTEAFF. This rearrangement joins TRBV7-9 to TRBJ1-1, with D unclear. The V gene lost 0 bases and the J gene lost 3 bases, with 11 bases spanning the gap. The CDR3 has 15 residues. Germline V CDR1 and CDR2: SEHNR, FQNEAQ (reference sequence).

This clonotype was detected a few times. This chain connects TRBV29-1 to TRBJ2-7; D gene uncertain. Trimming pared 4 bases from V and 3 bases from J, leaving 10 bases between. The CDR3 loop spans 12 amino acids. Per the germline V gene, CDR1 is SQVTM and CDR2 is ANQGSEA. CDR3 in DNA: TGCAGCGTTGCCTCGTTGGACTACGAGCAGTACTTC. It encodes CSVASLDYEQYF.

The gene calls are TRBV11-2 and TRBJ2-3, with TRBD2 as a possible D gene (5 bases). This CDR3 is built from 18 residues. V was trimmed by 5 bases and J by 0 bases, leaving 21 bases between them. Germline V CDR1 and CDR2: SGHAT, FQNNGV. The CDR3 spells CASSQRSRQAASTDTQYF. DNA for the CDR3: TGTGCCAGCAGCCAGAGATCTCGACAAGCGGCTAGCACAGATACGCAGTATTTT.

This clonotype was detected many times. The chain employs TRBV20-1 and TRBJ2-1, with D possibly matching TRBD1 (5 bases). Germline CDR1 DFQATT, CDR2 SNEGSKA (reference sequence). This CDR3 has 14 residues. The V gene lost 3 bases and the J gene lost 6 bases, with 15 bases spanning the gap. The CDR3: CSASEPVRGNEQFF. CDR3 DNA: TGCAGTGCTAGCGAGCCAGTAAGGGGCAATGAGCAGTTCTTC.

The genes are TRBV28 and TRBJ2-7, with D possibly matching TRBD1 (6 bases). The CDR3 is made up of 14 amino acids. Germline V gene data show CDR1 as MDHEN and CDR2 as SYDVKM. Trimming removed 5 bases at V and 3 bases at J, with 14 bases between. The CDR3 DNA reads as TGTGCCAGCAGTGTCCGGGACAAAAGCTACGAGCAGTACTTC. It encodes CASSVRDKSYEQYF.

This clonotype was counted only a few times. The rearrangement links TRBV20-1 to TRBJ2-7; 7 nucleotides match TRBD1. J lost 2 bases, V lost 4 bases, and 5 bases had no gene match. Germline V lookup: CDR1 DFQATT, CDR2 SNEGSKA (reference sequence). The CDR3 extends over 13 amino acids. The CDR3 protein is CSATRDRPYEQYF. CDR3 DNA: TGCAGTGCTACCCGGGACAGACCCTACGAGCAGTACTTC.

The chain uses TRBV29-1 and TRBJ2-5; maybe TRBD2 (6 bases). Germline CDR1 is SQVTM and CDR2 is ANQGSEA. Trimming left V 6 bases short and J 5 bases short, with 16 bases between. The CDR3 is 13 amino acids. CDR3 coding DNA: TGCAGCGTCCGGCGCGGGAAGTTGGAGACCCAGTACTTC. Translating gives CSVRRGKLETQYF.

This chain links TRBV11-2 with TRBJ2-1; no clear D gene. Per germline, CDR1 SGHAT and CDR2 FQNNGV. The CDR3 consists of 17 residues. V lost 1 base, J lost 4 bases, and 17 bases lay in between. Here the CDR3 reads CASSLAVETPPYNEQFF. The CDR3 coding sequence is TGTGCCAGCAGCTTAGCCGTGGAGACGCCCCCGTACAATGAGCAGTTCTTC.

This clonotype appeared a few times. This chain joins TRBV30 and TRBJ2-3; D is ambiguous. The length of the CDR3 is 13 residues. Per the germline V gene, CDR1 is GTSNPN and CDR2 is SVGIG (reference sequence). The ends were cut back, 3 bases at V and 6 bases at J, with 13 bases in the middle. The CDR3 protein is CAWRRRVPDTQYF. CDR3 coding DNA: TGTGCCTGGAGGAGACGGGTGCCGGATACGCAGTATTTT.

The chain uses TRBV5-1 and TRBJ1-2, with a weak D call TRBD1 (6 bases). V gave up 4 bases and J gave up 4 bases, with 14 bases separating them. The germline V gene has CDR1 SGHRS and CDR2 YFSETQ. The CDR3 is made up of 14 amino acids. CDR3 loop: CASSRDTGSYGYTF. The CDR3 coding sequence is TGCGCCAGCAGCCGTGATACAGGGAGCTATGGCTACACCTTC.

J is TRBJ2-1 and V is TRBV20-1; D is ambiguous. The V and J ends lost 1 base and 15 bases respectively, with 13 bases between them. Per the germline V gene, CDR1 is DFQATT and CDR2 is SNEGSKA (reference sequence). The CDR3 totals 11 residues. Written as DNA, the CDR3 is TGCAGTGCTAGAGTAGTCACGCTTCGGTTCTTC. Amino acid sequence: CSARVVTLRFF.

The chain employs TRBV12-3 or TRBV12-4 and TRBJ1-5; D remains unclear. V shed 2 bases and J shed 3 bases, with 8 bases lying between them. The CDR3 covers 14 residues. The CDR3 sequence is CASSLLGTNQPQHF. The CDR3 region has the DNA TGTGCCAGCAGTTTATTGGGCACCAATCAGCCCCAGCATTTT.

CDR3 sequence: CASRQMTGGHQPQHF. CDR3 in DNA: TGTGCCAGCAGACAGATGACAGGGGGCCATCAGCCCCAGCATTTT. This chain connects TRBV28 to TRBJ1-5; TRBD1 aligns across 10 bases. This CDR3 is 15 amino acids long. Looked up from germline, CDR1 is MDHEN and CDR2 is SYDVKM. The V segment lost 6 bases and the J segment 5 bases; nucleotides outside the gene matches: 7.

This clonotype showed up many times. This sequence joins TRBV12-3 or TRBV12-4 and TRBJ2-3, with a weak D call TRBD1 (6 bases). The CDR3 is made up of 15 amino acids. V gave up 4 bases and J gave up 2 bases, with 13 bases separating them. CDR3 sequence (DNA): TGTGCCAGCAGTTCTACAGGGAGAACCACAGATACGCAGTATTTT. Amino acid sequence: CASSSTGRTTDTQYF.

This chain joins TRBV5-4 and TRBJ1-5; possible D gene TRBD1, 6 bases. The V end lost 5 bases, the J end lost 2 bases, and 11 bases lay between the germline ends. Per the germline V gene, CDR1 is SGHNT and CDR2 is YYREEE (reference sequence). The CDR3 covers 14 residues. The CDR3 coding sequence is TGTGCCAGCAGGCAGAGACAGGGCAATCAGCCCCAGCATTTT. This gives the protein CASRQRQGNQPQHF. Complete variable domain (other parts from reference TRBV5-4 and TRBJ1-5): ETGVTQSPTHLIKTRGQQVTLRCSSQSGHNTVSWYQQALGQGPQFIFQYYREEENGRGNFPPRFSGLQFPNYSSELNVNALELDDSALYLCASRQRQGNQPQHFGDGTRLSIL.

This clonotype has just a few counts. The V and J genes are TRBV18 and TRBJ2-1; D tentatively fits TRBD1 or TRBD2 (6 bases each). Trimming took off 5 bases at V and 12 bases at J, with 17 bases between the two ends. Germline CDR1 and CDR2: KGHSH and LQKENI. CDR3 size: 13 residues. CDR3 residues: CASSSLTGTWQFF. The CDR3 DNA follows: TGTGCCAGCTCATCTCTTACAGGGACTTGGCAGTTCTTC.

At least ten counts were recorded for this clonotype. The J gene is TRBJ1-4, the V gene TRBV12-3 or TRBV12-4; the match to TRBD1 covers 7 bases. CDR3 length equals 15 residues. J was trimmed by 4 bases and V by 5 bases; bases with no gene match: 7. The CDR3 DNA is TGTGCCAGCAGTCGGACAGGCGGACTTAATGAAAAACTGTTTTTT. Its translation: CASSRTGGLNEKLFF.